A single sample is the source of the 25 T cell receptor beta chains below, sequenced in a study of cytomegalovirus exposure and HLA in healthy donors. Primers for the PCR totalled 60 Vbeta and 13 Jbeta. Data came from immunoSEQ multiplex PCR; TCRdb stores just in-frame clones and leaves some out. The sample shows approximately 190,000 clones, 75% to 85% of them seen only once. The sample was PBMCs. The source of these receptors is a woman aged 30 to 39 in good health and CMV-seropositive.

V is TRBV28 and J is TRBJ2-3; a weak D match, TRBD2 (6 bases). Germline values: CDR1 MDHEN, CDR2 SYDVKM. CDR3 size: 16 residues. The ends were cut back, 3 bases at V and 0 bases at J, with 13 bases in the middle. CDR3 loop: CASSFLVGGSTDTQYF. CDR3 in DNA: TGTGCCAGCAGTTTTCTGGTGGGAGGCAGCACAGATACGCAGTATTTT.

As DNA, the CDR3 is TGTGCCAGCAGCTTAGGACCAGCGCAAGAGACCCAGTACTTC. Its protein is CASSLGPAQETQYF. V and J are TRBV7-9 and TRBJ2-5; no clear D gene. Germline loops: CDR1 SEHNR, CDR2 FQNEAQ (reference sequence). CDR3 length: 14 residues. Trimming pared 1 base from V and 2 bases from J, leaving 8 bases between.

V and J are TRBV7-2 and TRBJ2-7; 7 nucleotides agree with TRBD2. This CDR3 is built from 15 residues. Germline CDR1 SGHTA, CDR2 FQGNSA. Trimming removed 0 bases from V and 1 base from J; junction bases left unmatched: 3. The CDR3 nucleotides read TGTGCCAGCAGCTTAGCCGGACTAGGGTCCTACGAGCAGTACTTC. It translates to CASSLAGLGSYEQYF.

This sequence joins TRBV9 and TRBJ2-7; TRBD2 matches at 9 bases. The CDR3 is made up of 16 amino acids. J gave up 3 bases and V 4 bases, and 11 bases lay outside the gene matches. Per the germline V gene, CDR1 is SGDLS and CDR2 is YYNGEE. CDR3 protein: CASSPRLAEGDYEQYF. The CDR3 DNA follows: TGTGCCAGCAGCCCCCGACTAGCGGAAGGGGACTACGAGCAGTACTTC.

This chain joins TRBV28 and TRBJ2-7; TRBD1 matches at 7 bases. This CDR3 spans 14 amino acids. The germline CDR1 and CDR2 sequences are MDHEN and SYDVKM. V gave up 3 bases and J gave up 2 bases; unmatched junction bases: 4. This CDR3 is CASSFGTAPYEQYF. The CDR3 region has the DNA TGTGCCAGCAGTTTCGGGACAGCACCCTACGAGCAGTACTTC. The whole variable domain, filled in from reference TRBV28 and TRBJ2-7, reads DVKVTQSSRYLVKRTGEKVFLECVQDMDHENMFWYRQDPGLGLRLIYFSYDVKMKEKGDIPEGYSVSREKKERFSLILESASTNQTSMYLCASSFGTAPYEQYFGPGTRLTVT.

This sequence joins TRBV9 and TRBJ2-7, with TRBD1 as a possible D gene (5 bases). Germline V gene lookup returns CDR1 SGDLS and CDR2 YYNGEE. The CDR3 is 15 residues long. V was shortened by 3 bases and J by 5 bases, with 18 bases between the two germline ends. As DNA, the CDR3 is TGTGCCAGCAGCGCCTCACCCCTAGGGGTACACGAGCAGTACTTC. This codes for CASSASPLGVHEQYF.

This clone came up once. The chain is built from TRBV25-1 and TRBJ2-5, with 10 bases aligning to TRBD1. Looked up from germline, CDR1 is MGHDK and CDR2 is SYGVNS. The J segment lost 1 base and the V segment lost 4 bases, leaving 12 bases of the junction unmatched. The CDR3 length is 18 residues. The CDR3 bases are TGTGCCAGCAGTGCGATCTCTCGGACAGGGGGGTCCCAAGAGACCCAGTACTTC. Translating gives CASSAISRTGGSQETQYF.

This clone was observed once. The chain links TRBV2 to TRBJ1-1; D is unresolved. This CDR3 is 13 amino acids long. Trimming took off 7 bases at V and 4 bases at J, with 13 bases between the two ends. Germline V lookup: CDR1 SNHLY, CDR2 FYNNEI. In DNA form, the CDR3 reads TGTGCCAGCACGAGGGTTGGGAGCACTGAAGCTTTCTTT. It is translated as CASTRVGSTEAFF.

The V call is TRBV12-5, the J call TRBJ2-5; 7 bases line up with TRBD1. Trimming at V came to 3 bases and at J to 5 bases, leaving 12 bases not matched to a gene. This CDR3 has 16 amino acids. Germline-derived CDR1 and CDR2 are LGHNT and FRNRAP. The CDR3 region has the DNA TGTGCTAGTGGTTTTTTCCGACAGGGAATCGGGGAGACCCAGTACTTC. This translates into CASGFFRQGIGETQYF.

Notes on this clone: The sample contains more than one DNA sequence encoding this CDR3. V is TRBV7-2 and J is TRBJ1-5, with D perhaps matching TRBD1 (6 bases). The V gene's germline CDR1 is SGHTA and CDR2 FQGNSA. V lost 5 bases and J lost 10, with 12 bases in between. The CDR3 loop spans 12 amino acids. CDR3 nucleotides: TGTGCCAGCAGCCTAGGGGGGCAACCCCAGCATTTT. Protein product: CASSLGGQPQHF. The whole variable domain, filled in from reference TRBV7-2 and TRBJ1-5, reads GAGVSQSPSNKVTEKGKDVELRCDPISGHTALYWYRQSLGQGLEFLIYFQGNSAPDKSGLPSDRFSAERTGGSVSTLTIQRTQQEDSAVYLCASSLGGQPQHFGDGTRLSIL.

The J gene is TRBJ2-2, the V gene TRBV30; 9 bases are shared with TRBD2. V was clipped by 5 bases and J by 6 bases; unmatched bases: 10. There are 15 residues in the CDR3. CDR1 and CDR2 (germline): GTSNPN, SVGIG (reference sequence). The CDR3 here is CAWAPGLAPAGELFF. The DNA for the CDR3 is TGTGCCTGGGCCCCGGGACTAGCACCCGCCGGGGAGCTGTTTTTT.

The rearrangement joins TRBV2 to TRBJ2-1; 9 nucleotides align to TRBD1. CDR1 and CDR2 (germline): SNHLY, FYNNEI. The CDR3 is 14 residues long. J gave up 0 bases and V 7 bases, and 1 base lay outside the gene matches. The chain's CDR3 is CASMGQGSYNEQFF. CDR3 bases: TGTGCCAGCATGGGACAGGGCTCCTACAATGAGCAGTTCTTC.

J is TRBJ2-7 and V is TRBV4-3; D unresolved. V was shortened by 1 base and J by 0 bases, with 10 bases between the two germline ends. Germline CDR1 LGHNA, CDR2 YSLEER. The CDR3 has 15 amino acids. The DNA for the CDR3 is TGCGCCAGCAGCCAAGTCTTTCGGAGCTCCTACGAGCAGTACTTC. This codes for CASSQVFRSSYEQYF.

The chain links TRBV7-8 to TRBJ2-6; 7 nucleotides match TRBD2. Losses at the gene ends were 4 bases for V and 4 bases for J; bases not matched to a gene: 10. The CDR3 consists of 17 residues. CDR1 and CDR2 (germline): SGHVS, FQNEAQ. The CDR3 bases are TGTGCCAGCAGCTACCGCCGGGGGGAGGGAGGGGCCAACGTCCTGACTTTC. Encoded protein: CASSYRRGEGGANVLTF. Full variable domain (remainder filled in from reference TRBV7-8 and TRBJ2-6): GAGVSQSPRYKVAKRGQDVALRCDPISGHVSLFWYQQALGQGPEFLTYFQNEAQLDKSGLPSDRFFAERPEGSVSTLKIQRTQQEDSAVYLCASSYRRGEGGANVLTFGAGSRLTVL.

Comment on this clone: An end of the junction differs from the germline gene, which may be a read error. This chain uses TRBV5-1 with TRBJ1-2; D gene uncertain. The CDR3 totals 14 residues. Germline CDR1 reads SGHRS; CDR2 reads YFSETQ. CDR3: CASSRDGGGYVYTF. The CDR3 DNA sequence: TGCGCCAGCAGCCGCGACGGAGGCGGCTATGTCTACACCTTC.

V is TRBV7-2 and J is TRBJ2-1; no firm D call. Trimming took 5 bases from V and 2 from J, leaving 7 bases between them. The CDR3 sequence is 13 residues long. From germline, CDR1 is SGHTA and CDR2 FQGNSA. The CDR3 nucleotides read TGTGCCAGCAGCAATACACCCTACAATGAGCAGTTCTTC. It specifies CASSNTPYNEQFF.

This CDR3 is CASSIAGRHNNEQYF. In DNA form, the CDR3 reads TGTGCCAGTAGTATCGCGGGGAGGCACAACAACGAGCAGTACTTC. The V call is TRBV19, the J call TRBJ2-7; D is possibly TRBD2 (6 bases). The length of the CDR3 is 15 residues. Trimming took off 3 bases at V and 5 bases at J, with 17 bases between the two ends. Germline-derived CDR1 and CDR2 are LNHDA and SQIVND (reference sequence).

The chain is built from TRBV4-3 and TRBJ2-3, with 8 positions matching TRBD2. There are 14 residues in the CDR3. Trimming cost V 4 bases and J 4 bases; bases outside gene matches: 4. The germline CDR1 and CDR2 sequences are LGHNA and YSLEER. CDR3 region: CASSLGLGADTQYF. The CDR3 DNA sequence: TGCGCCAGCAGCCTGGGACTAGGGGCAGATACGCAGTATTTT.

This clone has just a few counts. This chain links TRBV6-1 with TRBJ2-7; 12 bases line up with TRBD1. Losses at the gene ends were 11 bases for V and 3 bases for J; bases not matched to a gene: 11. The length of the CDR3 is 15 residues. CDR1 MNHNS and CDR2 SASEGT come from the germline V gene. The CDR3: CAGSFGTGGVYEQYF. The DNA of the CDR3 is TGTGCCGGATCGTTTGGGACAGGGGGCGTCTACGAGCAGTACTTC.

The CDR3 DNA reads TGTGCCAGCAGTGGTCCAGGAGGATCCACCGGGGAGCTGTTTTTT. This translates into CASSGPGGSTGELFF. This chain uses TRBV2 with TRBJ2-2; weak D call: TRBD2 (5 bases). In germline, CDR1 is SNHLY, CDR2 FYNNEI. The CDR3 runs 15 residues. V lost 4 bases and J lost 4, with 13 bases in between.

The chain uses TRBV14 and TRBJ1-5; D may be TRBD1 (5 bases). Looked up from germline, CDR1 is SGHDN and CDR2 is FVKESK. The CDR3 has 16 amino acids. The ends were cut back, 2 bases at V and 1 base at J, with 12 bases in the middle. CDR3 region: CASSQFRGGSNQPQHF. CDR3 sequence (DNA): TGTGCCAGCAGCCAATTCCGGGGGGGAAGCAATCAGCCCCAGCATTTT.

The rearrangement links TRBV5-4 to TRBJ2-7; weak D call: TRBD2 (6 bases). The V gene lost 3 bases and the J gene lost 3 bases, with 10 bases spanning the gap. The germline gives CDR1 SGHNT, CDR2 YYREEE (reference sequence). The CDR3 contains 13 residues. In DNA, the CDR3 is TGTGCCAGCAGCTATCCCGGGGGCTACGAGCAGTACTTC. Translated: CASSYPGGYEQYF.

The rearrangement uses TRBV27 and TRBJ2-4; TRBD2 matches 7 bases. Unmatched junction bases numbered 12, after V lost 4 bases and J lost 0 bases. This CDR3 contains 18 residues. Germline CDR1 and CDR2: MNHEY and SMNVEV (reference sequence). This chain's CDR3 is CASSSDFRLALAKNIQYF. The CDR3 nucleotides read TGTGCCAGCAGTTCCGATTTCCGACTAGCCCTAGCCAAAAACATTCAGTACTTC.

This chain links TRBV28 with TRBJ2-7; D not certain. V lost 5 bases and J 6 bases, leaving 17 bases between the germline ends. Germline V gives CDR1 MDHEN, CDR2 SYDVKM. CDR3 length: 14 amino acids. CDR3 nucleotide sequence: TGTGCCAGCAGTCCCCCTATTTCCCGAAGCGAGCAGTACTTC. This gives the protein CASSPPISRSEQYF.

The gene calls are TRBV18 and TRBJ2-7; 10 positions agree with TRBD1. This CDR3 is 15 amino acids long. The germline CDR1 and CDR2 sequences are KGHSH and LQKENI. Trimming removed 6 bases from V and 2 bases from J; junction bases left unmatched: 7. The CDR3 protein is CASSPDRGPTYEQYF. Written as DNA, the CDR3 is TGTGCCAGCTCTCCCGACAGGGGGCCCACCTACGAGCAGTACTTC.